Below, one TCR beta chain is given with its context. Antigen specificity is unknown. The data belong to a study of Ad26.COV2.S vaccination and SARS-CoV-2 variants. The data were produced by immunoSEQ multiplex PCR, yet TCRdb's version contains in-frame clones alone and is incomplete. The sample has approximately 300,000 clones; 85% are singletons. As to treatment: some 20 received Ad26.COV2.S at low or high dose, single or two shots; 5 received placebo; per-sample allocation not given. It was on day 63 after the first vaccine or placebo injection that samples were taken. Broader study findings: Across vaccine and placebo recipients, the breadth of non-spike TCRs was similar. After vaccination, reports described spike-specific CD8+ and CD4+ T cell responses as showing substantial breadth.

The CDR3 is 15 residues long. V lost 3 bases to trimming and J lost 1 base; unmatched junction nucleotides: 6. Germline assignment: CDR1 DFQATT and CDR2 SNEGSKA (reference sequence). The receptor's source is a person between 18 and 65 years old who received the Ad26.COV2.S COVID-19 vaccine or a placebo. The chain joins TRBV20-1 to TRBJ1-5, with 7 bases identical to TRBD1. The sequencing used peripheral blood, collected in a trial of Ad26.COV2.S vaccine versus placebo. This chain's CDR3 is CSASGSGQSNQPQHF. The CDR3 region has the DNA TGCAGTGCTAGTGGTTCGGGACAGAGCAATCAGCCCCAGCATTTT.